The 26 T cell receptor beta chains in this list originate from one sample, sequenced in a study of technical replicates of blood from a few donors. This table comes from immunoSEQ multiplex PCR, and its TCRdb copy is limited to in-frame clones, with some not included. This sample has roughly 40,000 clones; about 96% occur once, and the top ten carry about 0.37%. Sequenced material: T cells isolated from PBMCs. These receptors were collected from a human donor in good health.

The rearrangement uses TRBV6-5 and TRBJ2-7; weak D call: TRBD2 (6 bases). Per the germline V gene, CDR1 is MNHEY and CDR2 is SVGAGI. The CDR3 has 14 amino acids. The V end lost 6 bases, the J end lost 1 base, and 13 bases lay between the germline ends. The CDR3 reads CASRSGFRSYEQYF. The CDR3 DNA follows: TGTGCCAGCAGGAGCGGGTTCCGTTCCTACGAGCAGTACTTC.

The J gene is TRBJ2-7, the V gene TRBV20-1, with unresolved D. Germline V lookup: CDR1 DFQATT, CDR2 SNEGSKA (reference sequence). This CDR3 is 11 amino acids long. V lost 3 bases, J lost 3 bases, and 6 bases lay in between. The CDR3 here is CSARESYEQYF. For the CDR3, the DNA is TGCAGTGCTAGGGAGAGCTACGAGCAGTACTTC.

The CDR3 nucleotides read TGTGCCAGCAGTACTAGCGGTAGCACAGATACGCAGTATTTT. This gives the protein CASSTSGSTDTQYF. This chain connects TRBV25-1 to TRBJ2-3, with 8 bases fitting TRBD2. CDR3 size: 14 residues. V gave up 5 bases and J gave up 0 bases; unmatched junction bases: 1. The germline gives CDR1 MGHDK, CDR2 SYGVNS.

The chain uses TRBV20-1 and TRBJ2-7; 7 positions match TRBD2. Trimming at V came to 0 bases and at J to 12 bases, leaving 2 bases not matched to a gene. CDR3 length: 10 residues. CDR1 DFQATT and CDR2 SNEGSKA come from the germline V gene (reference sequence). CDR3 amino acids: CSARDGTMYF. For the CDR3, the DNA is TGCAGTGCTAGAGACGGGACTATGTACTTC.

The rearrangement links TRBV28 to TRBJ2-2; 12 bases map to TRBD2. The CDR3 is 19 amino acids. V lost 6 bases to trimming and J lost 1 base; unmatched junction nucleotides: 12. The germline gives CDR1 MDHEN, CDR2 SYDVKM. This CDR3 reads CASRRPGLAGGKNTGELFF. DNA of the CDR3: TGTGCCAGCAGAAGACCGGGACTAGCGGGTGGTAAGAACACCGGGGAGCTGTTTTTT.

The chain combines TRBV9 with TRBJ2-7; possibly TRBD1 for D (6 bases). The CDR3 is 13 amino acids. The V gene's germline CDR1 is SGDLS and CDR2 YYNGEE. Trimming left V 4 bases short and J 1 base short, with 9 bases between. CDR3 sequence reads: CASSPGHSYEQYF. The CDR3 nucleotides read TGTGCCAGCAGCCCGGGACATTCCTACGAGCAGTACTTC.

The chain has TRBV6-1 and TRBJ1-4; D is uncertain. CDR1 and CDR2 from the germline V gene are MNHNS and SASEGT. V lost 4 bases and J lost 5, with 14 bases in between. The length of the CDR3 is 15 residues. CDR3 sequence (DNA): TGTGCCAGCAGTGCCTTCGGGGTTGCGAATGAAAAACTGTTTTTT. Its translation: CASSAFGVANEKLFF.

This rearrangement joins TRBV30 to TRBJ2-7, with 10 bases matching TRBD1. Germline CDR1 and CDR2: GTSNPN and SVGIG (reference sequence). CDR3 length: 13 residues. V lost 3 bases and J lost 5; bases outside the gene matches: 4. CDR3 nucleotides: TGTGCCTGGAGCTACGGGACAGGGGACGAGCAGTACTTC. The encoded protein is CAWSYGTGDEQYF.

The rearrangement links TRBV11-2 to TRBJ2-3, with a possible D match to TRBD2 (5 bases). V was shortened by 2 bases and J by 3 bases, with 12 bases between the two germline ends. The CDR3 sequence is 15 residues long. The germline V gene encodes CDR1 SGHAT and CDR2 FQNNGV. DNA of the CDR3: TGTGCCAGCAGCTTACTAGCTGGTGGTACAGATACGCAGTATTTT. Its protein is CASSLLAGGTDTQYF.

The V call is TRBV5-1, the J call TRBJ1-1; 10 nucleotides line up with TRBD1. Germline V gene data show CDR1 as SGHRS and CDR2 as YFSETQ. Trimming cost V 4 bases and J 3 bases; bases outside gene matches: 9. This CDR3 spans 16 amino acids. CDR3 DNA sequence: TGCGCCAGCAGCCCGGGACAGGGGAGGGCGGACACTGAAGCTTTCTTT. Translated, it gives CASSPGQGRADTEAFF.

The chain carries TRBV9 and TRBJ2-7; 10 bases match TRBD1. CDR3 size: 15 residues. CDR1 SGDLS and CDR2 YYNGEE come from the germline V gene. Unmatched junction bases numbered 10, after V lost 4 bases and J lost 6 bases. The DNA of the CDR3 is TGTGCCAGCAGCCCGCCAGGGACAGGGGACTCCGAGCAGTACTTC. This gives the protein CASSPPGTGDSEQYF.

The chain uses TRBV7-9 and TRBJ2-2; D perhaps matches TRBD2 (5 bases). Germline CDR1 is SEHNR and CDR2 is FQNEAQ (reference sequence). There are 14 residues in the CDR3. The germline V and J ends were trimmed by 4 bases and 3 bases, with 9 bases remaining between them. Written as DNA, the CDR3 is TGTGCCAGCAGCTCGGAGGCGTACACCGGGGAGCTGTTTTTT. Amino acid sequence: CASSSEAYTGELFF.

This chain uses TRBV29-1 with TRBJ2-7, with D possibly matching TRBD1 (6 bases). The CDR3 totals 13 residues. V dropped 4 bases and J dropped 2 bases, with 12 bases sitting between them. CDR1 and CDR2 (germline): SQVTM, ANQGSEA. This chain's CDR3 is CSVATQGTYEQYF. The CDR3 bases are TGCAGCGTTGCCACACAGGGCACCTACGAGCAGTACTTC.

Here the CDR3 reads CASRLAEAYEQYF. For the CDR3, the DNA is TGCGCCAGCAGACTAGCGGAGGCCTACGAGCAGTACTTC. The rearrangement links TRBV10-2 to TRBJ2-7, with 8 bases matching TRBD2. The V and J ends lost 6 bases and 2 bases, in that order; junction bases with no gene match: 3. The CDR3 spans 13 residues. Germline V lookup: CDR1 WSHSY, CDR2 SAAADI.

About this clone itself: One end of the junction does not line up with germline, which may come from a read error. This chain links TRBV11-2 with TRBJ1-1, with D perhaps TRBD1 (6 bases). CDR1 is SGHAT, CDR2 FQNNGV, per germline. The CDR3 loop spans 15 amino acids. The CDR3 reads CASSLGIYRDTEAFF. CDR3 nucleotides: TGTGCCAGCAGCTTAGGAATCTACCGGGACACGGAAGCTTTCTTT. The full variable domain, rest sourced from reference TRBV11-2 and TRBJ1-1, is EAGVAQSPRYKIIEKRQSVAFWCNPISGHATLYWYQQILGQGPKLLIQFQNNGVVDDSQLPKDRFSAERLKGVDSTLKIQPAKLEDSAVYLCASSLGIYRDTEAFFGQGTRLTVV.

The chain employs TRBV10-3 and TRBJ2-3; TRBD2 aligns across 7 bases. V dropped 5 bases and J dropped 8; count of bases not matched to a gene: 10. This CDR3 spans 14 amino acids. Germline CDR1 ENHRY, CDR2 SYGVKD. The CDR3 nucleotides are TGTGCCATCAGTTCTAGCGGCACCGTACCTACGCAGTATTTT. This encodes CAISSSGTVPTQYF.

The J gene is TRBJ1-1, the V gene TRBV30; TRBD1 might be the D (5 bases). The length of the CDR3 is 13 residues. Trimming cost V 2 bases and J 1 base, with 8 bases left between them. CDR1 GTSNPN and CDR2 SVGIG come from the germline V gene (reference sequence). This CDR3 reads CAWSSTGNTEAFF. In nucleotides, the CDR3 is TGTGCCTGGAGTAGTACAGGGAACACTGAAGCTTTCTTT.

The CDR3 DNA is TGTGCCAGCAGTCCTTCTGCGGGAGAGGTTACCACAGATACGCAGTATTTT. It specifies CASSPSAGEVTTDTQYF. The chain couples TRBV27 to TRBJ2-3; TRBD2 agrees at 7 bases. The CDR3 spans 17 residues. Germline V gives CDR1 MNHEY, CDR2 SMNVEV (reference sequence). V shed 5 bases and J 2 bases; nucleotides not matched to a gene: 13.

J is TRBJ2-1 and V is TRBV27; TRBD1 matches 7 bases. This CDR3 has 16 amino acids. CDR1 and CDR2 (germline): MNHEY, SMNVEV (reference sequence). After removal of 5 bases from V and 8 bases from J, the junction contained 15 bases not matched to a gene. The CDR3 coding sequence is TGTGCCAGCAGTGCGGAGACAGGGTGGGGCGGCGATGAGCAGTTCTTC. This translates into CASSAETGWGGDEQFF.

This clone has more than one count but fewer than ten. The chain combines TRBV30 with TRBJ1-5; a possible D gene is TRBD1 (5 bases). Germline V gene lookup returns CDR1 GTSNPN and CDR2 SVGIG (reference sequence). The CDR3 totals 15 residues. The ends were cut back, 0 bases at V and 4 bases at J, with 13 bases in the middle. CDR3: CAWSVSGGFNQPQHF. The CDR3, as DNA: TGTGCCTGGAGTGTATCGGGGGGTTTTAATCAGCCCCAGCATTTT.

This chain joins TRBV28 and TRBJ1-5, with 8 bases that match TRBD1. Trimming removed 6 bases from V and 6 bases from J; junction bases left unmatched: 7. From germline, CDR1 is MDHEN and CDR2 SYDVKM. This CDR3 region has 14 residues. The DNA of the CDR3 is TGTGCCAGCAGCACAGACAGGGGCCGTCAGCCCCAGCATTTT. Residues: CASSTDRGRQPQHF.

The chain employs TRBV30 and TRBJ2-7; tentative D call: TRBD2 (6 bases). There are 11 residues in the CDR3. V was pared by 5 bases and J by 5 bases, with 10 bases between. Germline CDR1 GTSNPN, CDR2 SVGIG (reference sequence). This CDR3 reads CAWAAGHEQYF. CDR3 nucleotides: TGTGCCTGGGCCGCGGGGCACGAGCAGTACTTC.

The chain couples TRBV7-9 to TRBJ2-2; perhaps TRBD2 as D (5 bases). The CDR3 loop spans 12 amino acids. CDR1 and CDR2 (germline): SEHNR, FQNEAQ (reference sequence). V gave up 5 bases and J gave up 6 bases, with 7 bases separating them. In nucleotides, the CDR3 is TGTGCCAGCAGCCCCGGGGCCGGGGAGCTGTTTTTT. Protein: CASSPGAGELFF.

CDR3 amino acids: CASSSRDRINEQFF. The CDR3 nucleotides are TGCGCCAGCAGCTCGCGGGACAGGATAAATGAGCAGTTCTTC. The chain uses TRBV5-1 and TRBJ2-1; 8 positions agree with TRBD1. Germline assignment: CDR1 SGHRS and CDR2 YFSETQ. Germline trimming cut 3 bases from V and 7 bases from J; bases unmatched to any gene: 6. The CDR3 has 14 residues.

The chain has TRBV15 and TRBJ2-1; 8 bases agree with TRBD2. The germline V gene has CDR1 LNHNV and CDR2 YYDKDF (reference sequence). This CDR3 is built from 14 residues. The junction had 10 bases not matched to a gene; V was cut back by 8 bases and J by 7 bases. The DNA of the CDR3 is TGTGCCACCGGGACGGGAGGGCCTAGGAATGAGCAGTTCTTC. This sequence encodes CATGTGGPRNEQFF.

This chain joins TRBV11-2 and TRBJ2-1; 8 positions match TRBD2. The CDR3 sequence is 16 residues long. The V segment lost 7 bases and the J segment 5 bases; nucleotides outside the gene matches: 13. In germline, CDR1 is SGHAT, CDR2 FQNNGV. The CDR3 nucleotides are TGTGCCAGCACCAAAATAGCGGGACCCCTTAACAATGAGCAGTTCTTC. The encoded protein is CASTKIAGPLNNEQFF. Full variable domain (rest looked up from reference TRBV11-2 and TRBJ2-1): EAGVAQSPRYKIIEKRQSVAFWCNPISGHATLYWYQQILGQGPKLLIQFQNNGVVDDSQLPKDRFSAERLKGVDSTLKIQPAKLEDSAVYLCASTKIAGPLNNEQFFGPGTRLTVL.